This T cell receptor (beta chain) comes out of a study of CD8 T cells in Susac syndrome (dated by TCRdb to between 2017 and 2020). Some background on the complete study: Of the Susac syndrome patients who were sequenced, 8 or 9 were in clinical remission while more than five had clinically active disease. At the time of blood withdrawal, Susac syndrome patients were either therapy-naive, taking corticosteroids (with some also receiving IVIg), or on IVIg alone. The study used repertoire sequencing to test whether antigen drove CD8+ T cell activation and differentiation in Susac syndrome. The study compared CD8+ T cell repertoire clonality among roughly 12 healthy donors, 14 Susac syndrome patients and 15 or so multiple sclerosis patients.

Including the terminal cysteine and phenylalanine, the CDR3 comprises 14 residues. Only the CDR3 portion is preserved as DNA: 42 bases, with reading frame beginning at the first base. Based on the germline V gene, the CDR1 and CDR2 sequences are MNHEY and SVGAGI. V and J are truncated by 4 bases and 2 bases respectively, leaving an intervening sequence of 9 bases. High-throughput TCR beta sequencing profiled peripheral blood CD8+ and CD4+ T cells from healthy donors, Susac syndrome patients and multiple sclerosis patients. Susac syndrome patients met recently defined diagnostic criteria for definite or probable disease. Bulk CD8+ and CD4+ T cells were purified by magnetic negative isolation, while CD8+ TEMRA cells were enriched using FACS. Blood was collected in EDTA tubes and processed within 24 hours, with PBMCs isolated through density gradient centrifugation. PBMCs destined for TCR sequencing were cryopreserved in liquid nitrogen and later thawed in a 37 °C water bath. Purity of sorted or isolated CD4+, CD8+ and CD8+ TEMRA cells was at least 90%.

RNA was extracted using the RNeasy kit, and about 0.45 to 1 ug of the RNA was reverse transcribed with random hexamers. TCR beta CDR3 regions were amplified with the immunoSEQ multiplex PCR assay covering 54 Vbeta and 13 Jbeta segments. PCR amplification bias was corrected by using a synthetic template baseline for primer optimization and computational correction. Per the authors' processing: Reads were annotated to V, D and J genes per IMGT and analyzed with immunoSEQ Analyzer, keeping only productive sequences. To calculate clonality, Shannon entropy was normalized by log2 of the number of productive unique sequences and then subtracted from one. For each patient and control, public and private clones were evaluated among the 100 most prevalent clones. Susac-specific clones were defined as absent from healthy and MS cohorts, over a thousand published viral clones and other ImmuneACCESS disease sequences. TCRdb redid the processing of the public reads, applying fastp at Q25 and MiXCR, and retained in-frame beta chains. Rows are unified per CDR3 protein, each entry keeping the most common DNA and genes. The V and J calls and clone size are TCRdb's, not the authors'. The sample has approximately 25,000 distinct CDR3 sequences on record, 85% to 95% of them singletons. The ten largest make up 0.63% of the sample.

What the study reported, not specific to this receptor: Clonal expansion was seen in Susac syndrome CD8+ repertoires, peaking in CD8+ TEMRA cells and being greater in clinically active patients than in remitting ones. The number of individuals in the TCR sequencing and HLA analysis was recognized as being relatively small. About 15 Susac-specific public clones were identified in the total CD8+ repertoire, and five or six Susac-specific public clones were identified in the CD8+ TEMRA repertoire.

Regarding this clonotype: Its recognized antigen is unknown. Within one base of it there is no much larger clone, and no base qualities were kept.

Sequenced: CD8+ T cells from PBMCs. The rearrangement joined TRBV6-5 to TRBJ2-1; the D gene is perhaps TRBD1 or TRBD2, as each covers 5 bases. The TCR sequence derives from a human donor with Susac syndrome. The nucleotides read TGTGCCAGCAGTTGGGACGGCACCTACAATGAGCAGTTCTTC. This encodes CASSWDGTYNEQFF.